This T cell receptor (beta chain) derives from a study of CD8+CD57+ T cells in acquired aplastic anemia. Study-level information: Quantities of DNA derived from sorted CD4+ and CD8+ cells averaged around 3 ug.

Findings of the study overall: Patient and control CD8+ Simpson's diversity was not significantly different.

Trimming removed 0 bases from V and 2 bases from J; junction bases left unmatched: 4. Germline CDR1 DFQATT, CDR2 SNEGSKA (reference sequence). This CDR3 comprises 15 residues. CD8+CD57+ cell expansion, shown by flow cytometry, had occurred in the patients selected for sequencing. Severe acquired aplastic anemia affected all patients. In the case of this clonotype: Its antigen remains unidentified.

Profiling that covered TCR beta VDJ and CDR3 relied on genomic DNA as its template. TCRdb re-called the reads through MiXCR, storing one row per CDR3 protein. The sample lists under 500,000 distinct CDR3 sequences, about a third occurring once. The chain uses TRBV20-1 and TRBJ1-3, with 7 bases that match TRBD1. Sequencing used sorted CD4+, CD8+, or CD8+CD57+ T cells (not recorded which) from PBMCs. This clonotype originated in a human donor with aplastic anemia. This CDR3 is CSARESDRAGNTIYF. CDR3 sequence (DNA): TGCAGTGCTAGAGAGTCCGACAGGGCTGGAAACACCATATATTTT.